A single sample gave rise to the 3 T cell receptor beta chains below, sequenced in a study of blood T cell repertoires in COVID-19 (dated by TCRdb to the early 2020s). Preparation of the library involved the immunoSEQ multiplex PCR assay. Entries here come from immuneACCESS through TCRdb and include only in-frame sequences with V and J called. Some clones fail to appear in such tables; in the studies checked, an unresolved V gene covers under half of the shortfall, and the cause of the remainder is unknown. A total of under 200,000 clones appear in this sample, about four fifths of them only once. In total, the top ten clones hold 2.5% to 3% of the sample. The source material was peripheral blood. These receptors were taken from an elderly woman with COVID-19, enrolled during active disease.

The CDR3 DNA reads as TGTGCCAGCAGTGTTGGAGGGGTCTATGGCTACACCTTC. It yields the protein CASSVGGVYGYTF. The chain couples TRBV2 to TRBJ1-2; TRBD1 might be the D (5 bases). The CDR3 sequence is 13 residues long. V gave up 4 bases and J gave up 4 bases, with 10 bases separating them. Germline V gives CDR1 SNHLY, CDR2 FYNNEI. Full variable domain (missing parts from reference TRBV2 and TRBJ1-2): EPEVTQTPSHQVTQMGQEVILRCVPISNHLYFYWYRQILGQKVEFLVSFYNNEISEKSEIFDDQFSVERPDGSNFTLKIRSTKLEDSAMYFCASSVGGVYGYTFGSGTRLTVV.

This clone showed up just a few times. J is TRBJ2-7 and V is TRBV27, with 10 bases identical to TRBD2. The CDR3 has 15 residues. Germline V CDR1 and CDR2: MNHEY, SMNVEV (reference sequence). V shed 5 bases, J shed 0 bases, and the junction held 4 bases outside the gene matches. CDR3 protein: CASSLTSGVSYEQYF. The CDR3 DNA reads TGTGCCAGCAGTCTAACTAGCGGGGTCTCCTACGAGCAGTACTTC.

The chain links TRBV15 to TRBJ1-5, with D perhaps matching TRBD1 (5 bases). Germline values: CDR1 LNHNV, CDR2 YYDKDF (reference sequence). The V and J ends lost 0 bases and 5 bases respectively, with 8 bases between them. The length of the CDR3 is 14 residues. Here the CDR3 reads CATSRDWGDQPQHF. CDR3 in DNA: TGTGCCACCAGCAGAGATTGGGGGGATCAGCCCCAGCATTTT.